This T cell receptor beta chain was recorded in a study of cytomegalovirus exposure and HLA in healthy donors. Study context: Genotyping of nearly 400 donors showed that around 85% belonged to the Caucasian-associated ancestry cluster.

A single count supports this clone. The target antigen is unknown. General study findings and limits: Accurate prediction of HLA-A and HLA-B alleles (for most subjects) was reportedly achieved from TCR beta sequences. There was a cluster of highly shared sequence variants that was likely a sequencing artifact.

Primers for the PCR totalled 60 Vbeta and 13 Jbeta. Generated by immunoSEQ multiplex PCR, the TCRdb table keeps only in-frame clones and is missing some. The data show 95,000 or so clones, around 86% seen once. Whereas donors were nominally healthy upon sampling, unrecorded immune exposures were probable. The CDR3 contains 15 residues. Germline V gene lookup returns CDR1 KGHSH and CDR2 LQKENI. V lost 5 bases, J lost 8 bases, and 7 bases stayed unmatched. The chain combines TRBV18 with TRBJ2-1; 12 nucleotides match TRBD1. The sequenced material came from PBMCs. The TCR originated in a woman between 70 and 85 years old in good health and CMV-seropositive. CDR3 DNA: TGTGCCAGCTCAGACCAGGGACAGGGGGCCGATGAGCAGTTCTTC. Protein product: CASSDQGQGADEQFF.